The 26 T cell receptor beta chains below come from one sample, sequenced in a study of Graves' ophthalmopathy and Graves' hyperthyroidism. As the template, RNA transcripts were used to amplify TCR beta CDR3 regions. The authors performed first-round RT-PCR with HTBI primers and then a second-round multiplex PCR. MiXCR, run by TCRdb on the multiplex PCR reads, gives a single entry per CDR3 protein. The sample shows 580,000 or so distinct CDR3 sequences, less than 45% of them seen only once. Material: peripheral blood or thyroid tissue (not recorded which). Receptors were obtained from an adult man with Graves' hyperthyroidism.

In its sample, this clonotype was seen many times. The chain has TRBV6-6 and TRBJ1-5; D may be TRBD1 (5 bases). V lost 6 bases and J lost 4, with 13 bases in between. Germline CDR1 MNHNY, CDR2 SVGAGI (reference sequence). The CDR3 extends over 14 amino acids. In DNA form, the CDR3 reads TGTGCCAGCAGCCCCATTGACAGTAATCAGCCCCAGCATTTT. Translating gives CASSPIDSNQPQHF.

Notes on this clonotype: One end of the junction fails to match germline, which may point to a read error. The rearrangement uses TRBV5-1 and TRBJ2-2; D perhaps matches TRBD2 (6 bases). CDR1 SGHRS and CDR2 YFSETQ come from the germline V gene. The CDR3 is made up of 13 amino acids. The CDR3 DNA is TGTGCCAGCAGCCAAGGCGCGGGGGGGGAGCTGTTTTTT. Protein sequence: CASSQGAGGELFF.

The chain combines TRBV12-5 with TRBJ2-5, with 16 bases identical to TRBD2. The V segment lost 9 bases and the J segment 3 bases; nucleotides outside the gene matches: 7. The CDR3 loop spans 16 amino acids. Germline values: CDR1 LGHNT, CDR2 FRNRAP. Here the CDR3 reads CARVAGLAGGEETQYF. The CDR3 DNA sequence: TGTGCTAGAGTCGCGGGACTAGCGGGGGGGGAAGAGACCCAGTACTTC.

This clonotype was recorded many times. The V and J genes are TRBV20-1 and TRBJ2-7, with D perhaps TRBD1 or TRBD2 (6 bases each). Germline V lookup: CDR1 DFQATT, CDR2 SNEGSKA (reference sequence). The length of the CDR3 is 13 residues. V lost 0 bases to trimming and J lost 7 bases, with 13 bases between them. The CDR3 is CSARDPGAGEQYF. The CDR3 region has the DNA TGCAGTGCTAGAGATCCGGGGGCGGGGGAGCAGTACTTC.

The chain carries TRBV9 and TRBJ2-3, with 14 bases lining up with TRBD2. The CDR3 has 18 amino acids. Germline V CDR1 and CDR2: SGDLS, YYNGEE. The V and J ends lost 3 bases and 7 bases, in that order; junction bases with no gene match: 13. The CDR3 DNA reads as TGTGCCAGCAGCGGCGTGCCGGGACTAGCGGGAGTTCAAAATACGCAGTATTTT. Translating it yields CASSGVPGLAGVQNTQYF.

This clonotype was seen only a few times. This chain links TRBV6-5 with TRBJ2-7; D call uncertain. Germline lookup yields CDR1 MNHEY and CDR2 SVGAGI. Trimming left V 2 bases short and J 0 bases short, with 8 bases between. The CDR3 extends over 14 amino acids. CDR3 sequence (DNA): TGTGCCAGCAGTTACGGACGTAGCTCCTACGAGCAGTACTTC. Encoded protein: CASSYGRSSYEQYF.

This clonotype was seen more than once but under ten times. This chain links TRBV5-6 with TRBJ1-1, with unresolved D. The V end was cut by 1 base, the J end by 2 bases, with 12 bases between. Per the germline V gene, CDR1 is SGHDT and CDR2 is YYEEEE. The CDR3 runs to 15 residues. CDR3 DNA sequence: TGTGCCAGCAGCTTGCGCCGGACGGAAAACACTGAAGCTTTCTTT. Translating gives CASSLRRTENTEAFF.

V gene TRBV10-3 combines with J gene TRBJ1-6; possibly TRBD1 for D (5 bases). The CDR3 totals 14 residues. From germline, CDR1 is ENHRY and CDR2 SYGVKD. V was pared by 4 bases and J by 7 bases, with 11 bases between. The CDR3 sequence: CAISGEGLNSPLHF. The CDR3 nucleotides are TGTGCCATCAGTGGGGAGGGACTGAATTCACCCCTCCACTTT.

Of note for this clonotype: Relative to the germline gene, one junction end is altered; a read error may explain this. This chain connects TRBV29-1 to TRBJ2-7, with D perhaps TRBD1 or TRBD2 (6 bases each). This CDR3 region has 11 residues. Germline V gives CDR1 SQVTM, CDR2 ANQGSEA. CDR3 nucleotides: TGCAGCCTTGAGGGGGGCAACGAGCAGTACTTC. This codes for CSLEGGNEQYF.

This clonotype was counted only a few times. The chain links TRBV15 to TRBJ2-5, with TRBD1 matching 7 bases. The CDR3 covers 16 residues. In germline, CDR1 is LNHNV, CDR2 YYDKDF (reference sequence). After removal of 0 bases from V and 11 bases from J, the junction contained 15 bases not matched to a gene. CDR3 bases: TGTGCCACCAGCAGAGAAGCAGGGGGAGTCTACAATGAGCAGTACTTC. Protein: CATSREAGGVYNEQYF.

The chain links TRBV2 to TRBJ1-5, with 9 positions matching TRBD1. This CDR3 has 16 amino acids. V lost 5 bases and J lost 2; bases outside the gene matches: 7. The V gene's germline CDR1 is SNHLY and CDR2 FYNNEI. The CDR3 DNA sequence: TGTGCCAGCAGTCAGGGACAGGGCGGTGGCAATCAGCCCCAGCATTTT. It codes for CASSQGQGGGNQPQHF.

This clonotype appeared many times. The chain employs TRBV20-1 and TRBJ2-7, with D perhaps matching TRBD1 or TRBD2 (5 bases each). CDR3 size: 16 residues. Germline V CDR1 and CDR2: DFQATT, SNEGSKA (reference sequence). The ends were cut back, 0 bases at V and 3 bases at J, with 18 bases in the middle. CDR3 nucleotides: TGCAGTGCTAGAGATGTCCGGGGCCCAACTTACTACGAGCAGTACTTC. Translating gives CSARDVRGPTYYEQYF.

Ten or more counts support this clonotype. V usage is TRBV15 and J usage is TRBJ2-7; 12 bases align to TRBD1. Per germline, CDR1 LNHNV and CDR2 YYDKDF (reference sequence). V shed 1 base and J 5 bases; nucleotides not matched to a gene: 3. The CDR3 spans 15 residues. The CDR3, as DNA: TGTGCCACCAGCAGAGGGGGGACAGGGGGCCACGAGCAGTACTTC. It codes for CATSRGGTGGHEQYF.

This sequence joins TRBV3-1 and TRBJ1-6; D call uncertain. Deletions cut 3 bases from V and 7 bases from J, with 10 bases between. CDR1 is LGHDT, CDR2 YNNKEL, per germline (reference sequence). This CDR3 is 14 amino acids long. In nucleotides, the CDR3 is TGTGCCAGCAGCCAGGAACATTCAAATTCACCCCTCCACTTT. Its protein product is CASSQEHSNSPLHF.

The chain couples TRBV2 to TRBJ1-2; no clear D gene. The ends were cut back, 6 bases at V and 1 base at J, with 15 bases in the middle. CDR3 length equals 15 residues. CDR1 and CDR2 (germline): SNHLY, FYNNEI. The CDR3 is CASRFGNTDNYGYTF. In DNA, the CDR3 is TGTGCCAGCAGATTTGGCAACACCGATAACTATGGCTACACCTTC. The complete variable domain, with remaining parts taken from reference TRBV2 and TRBJ1-2, reads EPEVTQTPSHQVTQMGQEVILRCVPISNHLYFYWYRQILGQKVEFLVSFYNNEISEKSEIFDDQFSVERPDGSNFTLKIRSTKLEDSAMYFCASRFGNTDNYGYTFGSGTRLTVV.

The chain carries TRBV7-8 and TRBJ2-7; the D gene is possibly TRBD2 (6 bases). Germline V gene lookup returns CDR1 SGHVS and CDR2 FQNEAQ. The V end was cut by 11 bases, the J end by 1 base, with 24 bases between. The CDR3 runs 16 residues. The DNA for the CDR3 is TGTGCCTGGAGCCCCTCGCCGGGACTGAGGTCCTACGAGCAGTACTTC. Protein: CAWSPSPGLRSYEQYF.

Only a few counts were recorded for this clonotype. The chain carries TRBV7-8 and TRBJ1-1; 9 nucleotides match TRBD1. The germline V gene has CDR1 SGHVS and CDR2 FQNEAQ. Losses at the gene ends were 6 bases for V and 14 bases for J; bases not matched to a gene: 16. The CDR3 covers 14 residues. The CDR3, as DNA: TGTGCCAGCAGGGGGACAGGGAACGGTCGTGAGCAGTTCTTT. This translates into CASRGTGNGREQFF.

As for this clonotype: This may come from a read error, since a much larger clone is one base off. This sequence joins TRBV5-5 and TRBJ1-2; the D gene is possibly TRBD1 (6 bases). The CDR3 totals 14 residues. The V gene's germline CDR1 is SGHKS and CDR2 YYEKEE (reference sequence). Trimming shortened V by 0 bases and J by 4 bases, and 10 bases separated the two germline ends. CDR3 sequence (DNA): TGTGCCAGCAGCTTGGACTCCAGGGGCTATGGCTACACCTTC. Its translation: CASSLDSRGYGYTF. The full variable domain, completed using reference TRBV5-5 and TRBJ1-2, is DAGVTQSPTHLIKTRGQQVTLRCSPISGHKSVSWYQQVLGQGPQFIFQYYEKEERGRGNFPDRFSARQFPNYSSELNVNALLLGDSALYLCASSLDSRGYGYTFGSGTRLTVV.

The chain carries TRBV29-1 and TRBJ2-7, with 7 bases fitting TRBD2. V was pared by 1 base and J by 2 bases, with 5 bases of the junction left unmatched. There are 14 residues in the CDR3. Germline V gene data show CDR1 as SQVTM and CDR2 as ANQGSEA. CDR3 coding DNA: TGCAGCGTTGAAGCGGGGGGAGAGACCTACGAGCAGTACTTC. Encoded protein: CSVEAGGETYEQYF.

The table lists this clonotype with a count of one. V usage is TRBV2 and J usage is TRBJ2-5; 7 bases fit TRBD1. V shed 8 bases, J shed 6 bases, and the junction held 18 bases outside the gene matches. The CDR3 runs to 16 residues. The germline V gene has CDR1 SNHLY and CDR2 FYNNEI. The CDR3: CASSPSSTLDRKTQYF. In DNA, the CDR3 is TGTGCCAGCTCACCTTCATCTACCCTGGACAGGAAGACCCAGTACTTC. The whole variable domain, remainder taken from reference TRBV2 and TRBJ2-5, is EPEVTQTPSHQVTQMGQEVILRCVPISNHLYFYWYRQILGQKVEFLVSFYNNEISEKSEIFDDQFSVERPDGSNFTLKIRSTKLEDSAMYFCASSPSSTLDRKTQYFGPGTRLLVL.

In its sample, this clonotype was seen many times. The chain is built from TRBV13 and TRBJ1-2, with 8 nucleotides matching TRBD1. With V trimmed by 6 bases and J by 4 bases, 7 bases remained unmatched. The CDR3 is 14 amino acids. The V gene's germline CDR1 is PRHDT and CDR2 FYEKMQ (reference sequence). CDR3 sequence (DNA): TGTGCCAGCAGACTACAGGGGGGAGCCTATGGCTACACCTTC. Translated, it gives CASRLQGGAYGYTF.

This clonotype appeared many times. This chain joins TRBV4-2 and TRBJ1-6; possibly TRBD1 for D (6 bases). Germline CDR1 LGHNA, CDR2 YNFKEQ. Trimming removed 4 bases from V and 8 bases from J, with 18 bases in between. CDR3 length equals 16 residues. DNA for the CDR3: TGTGCCAGCAGCCTAGGCGGCAGGGGTGGCTATTCACCCCTCCACTTT. Amino acid sequence: CASSLGGRGGYSPLHF.

This sequence joins TRBV25-1 and TRBJ2-5; no reliable D call. Germline V gene lookup returns CDR1 MGHDK and CDR2 SYGVNS. The germline V and J ends were trimmed by 0 bases and 4 bases, with 21 bases remaining between them. The CDR3 has 18 residues. CDR3 sequence: CASSEYKGTDYTAETQYF. DNA for the CDR3: TGTGCCAGCAGTGAATATAAGGGCACGGATTACACCGCAGAGACCCAGTACTTC.

In this sample, this clonotype turned up a few times. The chain recombines TRBV11-2 with TRBJ1-6; D call uncertain. The CDR3 totals 15 residues. The germline V and J ends were trimmed by 0 bases and 7 bases, with 10 bases remaining between them. The germline V gene encodes CDR1 SGHAT and CDR2 FQNNGV. CDR3 nucleotides: TGTGCCAGCAGCTTAGATCGGTCTCAGAATTCACCCCTCCACTTT. As protein: CASSLDRSQNSPLHF.

This clonotype has more than one count but fewer than ten. The rearrangement links TRBV7-9 to TRBJ1-2; D might be TRBD1 (6 bases). The CDR3 has 15 residues. The germline CDR1 and CDR2 sequences are SEHNR and FQNEAQ (reference sequence). V dropped 4 bases and J dropped 4 bases, with 16 bases sitting between them. The CDR3 loop reads CASSSYLTGSYGYTF. For the CDR3, the DNA is TGTGCCAGCAGCTCCTACTTGACAGGCTCCTATGGCTACACCTTC.

This chain links TRBV6-1 with TRBJ2-6; D is ambiguous. The CDR3 totals 14 residues. Germline lookup yields CDR1 MNHNS and CDR2 SASEGT. V gave up 8 bases and J gave up 2 bases, with 10 bases separating them. Here the CDR3 DNA reads TGTGCCAGCCGAGGTGGGGCTGGGGCCAACGTCCTGACTTTC. This gives the protein CASRGGAGANVLTF.